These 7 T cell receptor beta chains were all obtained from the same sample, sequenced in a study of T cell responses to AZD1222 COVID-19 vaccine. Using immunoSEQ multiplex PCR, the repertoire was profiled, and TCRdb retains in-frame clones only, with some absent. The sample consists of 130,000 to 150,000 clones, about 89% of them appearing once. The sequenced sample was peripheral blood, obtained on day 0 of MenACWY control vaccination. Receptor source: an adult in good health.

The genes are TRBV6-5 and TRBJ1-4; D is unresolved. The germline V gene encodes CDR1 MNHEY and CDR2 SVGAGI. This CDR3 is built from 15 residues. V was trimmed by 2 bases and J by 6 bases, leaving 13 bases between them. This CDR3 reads CASSYEYHMDEKLFF. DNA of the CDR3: TGTGCCAGCAGTTACGAGTATCACATGGATGAAAAACTGTTTTTT.

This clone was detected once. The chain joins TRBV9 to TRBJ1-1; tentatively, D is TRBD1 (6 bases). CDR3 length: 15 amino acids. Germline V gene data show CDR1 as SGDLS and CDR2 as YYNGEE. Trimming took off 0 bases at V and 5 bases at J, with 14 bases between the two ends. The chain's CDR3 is CASSVGQVLETEAFF. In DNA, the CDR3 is TGTGCCAGCAGCGTAGGACAGGTATTGGAGACTGAAGCTTTCTTT.

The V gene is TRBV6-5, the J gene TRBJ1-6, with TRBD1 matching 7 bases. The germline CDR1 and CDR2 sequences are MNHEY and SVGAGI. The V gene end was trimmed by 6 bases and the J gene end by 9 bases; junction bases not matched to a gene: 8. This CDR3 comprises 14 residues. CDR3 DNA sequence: TGTGCCAGCAGACAGGGGAATCGGGCTTCACCCCTCCACTTT. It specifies CASRQGNRASPLHF.

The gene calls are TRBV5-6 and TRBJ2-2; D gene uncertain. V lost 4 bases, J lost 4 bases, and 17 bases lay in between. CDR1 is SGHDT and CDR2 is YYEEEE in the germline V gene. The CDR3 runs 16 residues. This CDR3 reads CASSPRTSTTTGELFF. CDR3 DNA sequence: TGTGCCAGCAGCCCCAGGACGTCCACGACCACCGGGGAGCTGTTTTTT. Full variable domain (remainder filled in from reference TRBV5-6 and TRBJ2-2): DAGVTQSPTHLIKTRGQQVTLRCSPKSGHDTVSWYQQALGQGPQFIFQYYEEEERQRGNFPDRFSGHQFPNYSSELNVNALLLGDSALYLCASSPRTSTTTGELFFGEGSRLTVL.

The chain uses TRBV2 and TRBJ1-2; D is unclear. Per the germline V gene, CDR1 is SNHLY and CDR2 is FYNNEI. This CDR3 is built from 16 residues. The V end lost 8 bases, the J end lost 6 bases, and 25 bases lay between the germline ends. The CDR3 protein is CASRELDVGLRNGYTF. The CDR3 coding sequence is TGTGCCAGCCGAGAGTTGGACGTCGGATTACGGAATGGCTACACCTTC.

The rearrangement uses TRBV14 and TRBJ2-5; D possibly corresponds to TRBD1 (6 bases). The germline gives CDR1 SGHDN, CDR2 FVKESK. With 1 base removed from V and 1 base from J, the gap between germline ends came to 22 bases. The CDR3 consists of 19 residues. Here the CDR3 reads CASSQGWGVLGHLQETQYF. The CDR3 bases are TGTGCCAGCAGCCAAGGATGGGGAGTCTTGGGACACCTCCAAGAGACCCAGTACTTC. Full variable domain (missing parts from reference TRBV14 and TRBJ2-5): EAGVTQFPSHSVIEKGQTVTLRCDPISGHDNLYWYRRVMGKEIKFLLHFVKESKQDESGMPNNRFLAERTGGTYSTLKVQPAELEDSGVYFCASSQGWGVLGHLQETQYFGPGTRLLVL.

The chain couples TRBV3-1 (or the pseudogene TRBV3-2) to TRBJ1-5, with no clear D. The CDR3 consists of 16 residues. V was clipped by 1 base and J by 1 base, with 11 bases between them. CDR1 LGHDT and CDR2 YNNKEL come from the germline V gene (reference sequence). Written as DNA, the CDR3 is TGTGCCAGCAGCCAAGGCGGAGCTAGGAGCAATCAGCCCCAGCATTTT. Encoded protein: CASSQGGARSNQPQHF.